One sample yielded the 28 T cell receptor beta chains listed below, sequenced in a study of neurological immune-mediated disorders. MiXCR, run by TCRdb on the 5' RACE reads, gives a single entry per CDR3 protein. The sample has under 65,000 distinct CDR3 sequences, approximately 25% seen once. Time point indicated: technical triplicate 2. Material: PBMCs. The receptors derive from a man in his fifties or sixties with HTLV-1-associated myelopathy (HAM/TSP).

This clonotype appeared many times. The chain has TRBV5-1 and TRBJ2-3; TRBD1 matches 10 bases. The CDR3 runs 15 residues. V lost 3 bases and J lost 4; bases outside the gene matches: 5. Per the germline V gene, CDR1 is SGHRS and CDR2 is YFSETQ. The CDR3 is CASSSHGTGADTQYF. CDR3 bases: TGCGCCAGCAGCTCCCACGGGACAGGGGCAGATACGCAGTATTTT.

In its sample, this clonotype was seen many times. The V gene is TRBV9, the J gene TRBJ2-3; D not resolved. The CDR3 covers 16 residues. Trimming removed 2 bases from V and 2 bases from J, with 15 bases in between. Per germline, CDR1 SGDLS and CDR2 YYNGEE. This CDR3 is CASSVRTALNTDTQYF. DNA for the CDR3: TGTGCCAGCAGCGTCAGAACGGCTCTCAACACAGATACGCAGTATTTT.

This clonotype has a count of ten or more. The chain carries TRBV28 and TRBJ1-1, with no clear D. Germline CDR1 and CDR2: MDHEN and SYDVKM. V was cut by 3 bases and J by 9 bases, with 14 bases left in between. This CDR3 contains 13 residues. The CDR3 bases are TGTGCCAGCAGTTTTCGGCGGACCGCCCAAGCTTTCTTT. It translates to CASSFRRTAQAFF.

The sample holds one count of this clonotype. The chain uses TRBV20-1 and TRBJ2-3; TRBD1 matches at 8 bases. The J segment lost 5 bases and the V segment lost 4 bases, leaving 8 bases of the junction unmatched. There are 14 residues in the CDR3. CDR1 DFQATT and CDR2 SNEGSKA come from the germline V gene (reference sequence). The CDR3 DNA is TGCAGTGCTACTCCTGGACAGGGCCAAGATACGCAGTATTTT. Its translation is CSATPGQGQDTQYF.

V and J are TRBV6-8 and TRBJ2-5, with D perhaps TRBD1 (6 bases). The germline V gene encodes CDR1 MNHGY and CDR2 SAAAGT. V lost 6 bases to trimming and J lost 5 bases, with 13 bases between them. This CDR3 is 13 amino acids long. The CDR3 bases are TGTGCCAGCAGGCAGGGACAATACGAGACCCAGTACTTC. It translates to CASRQGQYETQYF.

There are many counts of this clonotype. V gene TRBV5-1 combines with J gene TRBJ2-1; a weak D match, TRBD2 (5 bases). Per the germline V gene, CDR1 is SGHRS and CDR2 is YFSETQ. The CDR3 has 14 residues. V lost 0 bases and J lost 10, with 14 bases in between. CDR3 sequence: CASSLDGNGVEQFF. The CDR3 DNA is TGCGCCAGCAGCTTGGATGGGAACGGGGTCGAGCAGTTCTTC.

This clonotype was counted ten times or more. The J gene is TRBJ2-4, the V gene TRBV5-1, with D perhaps being TRBD1 or TRBD2 (5 bases each). The CDR3 covers 16 residues. Per the germline V gene, CDR1 is SGHRS and CDR2 is YFSETQ. Trimming removed 1 base from V and 6 bases from J, with 17 bases in between. The CDR3 here is CASSLFRGGQRNIQYF. The CDR3 region has the DNA TGCGCCAGCAGCTTGTTTCGGGGTGGACAAAGAAACATTCAGTACTTC.

This clonotype has a count of ten or more. The chain uses TRBV27 and TRBJ2-1; D gene uncertain. V lost 2 bases, J lost 0 bases, and 8 bases lay in between. The CDR3 covers 15 residues. Germline V gene sequence: CDR1 MNHEY, CDR2 SMNVEV (reference sequence). The CDR3 protein is CASSLSWTSYNEQFF. In DNA form, the CDR3 reads TGTGCCAGCAGTTTAAGTTGGACCTCCTACAATGAGCAGTTCTTC.

This clonotype has only a few counts. The genes are TRBV5-1 and TRBJ2-5; perhaps TRBD1 as D (6 bases). Deletions cut 2 bases from V and 4 bases from J, with 18 bases between. This CDR3 is 16 amino acids long. Germline V CDR1 and CDR2: SGHRS, YFSETQ. CDR3 amino acids: CASSLKAQGRGETQYF. The CDR3 nucleotides are TGCGCCAGCAGCTTAAAAGCCCAGGGGAGAGGAGAGACCCAGTACTTC.

This clonotype came up many times. The rearrangement joins TRBV7-2 to TRBJ2-1; 9 bases match TRBD2. In germline, CDR1 is SGHTA, CDR2 FQGNSA. The trim removed 5 bases at V and 8 bases at J, leaving 7 bases unmatched. The CDR3 spans 14 residues. This CDR3 is CASSPIAGEYEQFF. CDR3 DNA: TGTGCCAGCAGCCCTATAGCGGGAGAGTATGAGCAGTTCTTC.

In this sample, this clonotype turned up many times. The chain recombines TRBV4-1 with TRBJ2-7, with 8 positions matching TRBD1. Looked up from germline, CDR1 is MGHRA and CDR2 is YSYEKL. The V and J ends lost 5 bases and 3 bases, in that order; junction bases with no gene match: 18. The length of the CDR3 is 18 residues. CDR3 region: CASSKDRDPPDGNYEQYF. Here the CDR3 DNA reads TGCGCCAGCAGCAAGGACAGGGACCCTCCCGACGGGAACTACGAGCAGTACTTC.

The table lists this clonotype with many counts. The rearrangement joins TRBV3-1 to TRBJ2-7; 9 bases match TRBD2. In germline, CDR1 is LGHDT, CDR2 YNNKEL (reference sequence). The CDR3 length is 17 residues. The trim removed 1 base at V and 7 bases at J, leaving 14 bases unmatched. The CDR3 DNA follows: TGTGCCAGCAGCCAAGGCCCCAGAAGCGGGAGGCCACGGGAGCAGTACTTC. Protein: CASSQGPRSGRPREQYF.

This clonotype has ten or more counts. The CDR3 sequence is CASSFGGSYTDTQYF. As DNA, the CDR3 is TGTGCCAGCAGTTTTGGTGGATCCTACACAGATACGCAGTATTTT. The rearrangement uses TRBV12-3 or TRBV12-4 and TRBJ2-3; D remains ambiguous. The ends were cut back, 3 bases at V and 2 bases at J, with 12 bases in the middle. The CDR3 sequence is 15 residues long.

The V gene is TRBV20-1, the J gene TRBJ2-3, with 7 bases that match TRBD2. This CDR3 is built from 15 residues. Losses at the gene ends were 5 bases for V and 3 bases for J; bases not matched to a gene: 11. Germline V gene lookup returns CDR1 DFQATT and CDR2 SNEGSKA (reference sequence). CDR3 amino acids: CSAPPRGRGTDTQYF. CDR3 DNA sequence: TGCAGTGCTCCCCCCAGAGGGAGGGGAACAGATACGCAGTATTTT.

Many counts were recorded for this clonotype. This sequence joins TRBV5-5 and TRBJ2-7, with D tentatively TRBD2 (6 bases). The germline V gene encodes CDR1 SGHKS and CDR2 YYEKEE (reference sequence). The V end lost 3 bases, the J end lost 1 base, and 14 bases lay between the germline ends. This CDR3 has 15 amino acids. The CDR3: CASSSGPGGSYEQYF. The CDR3 bases are TGTGCCAGCAGCTCCGGTCCTGGAGGGTCCTACGAGCAGTACTTC. Full variable domain (rest looked up from reference TRBV5-5 and TRBJ2-7): DAGVTQSPTHLIKTRGQQVTLRCSPISGHKSVSWYQQVLGQGPQFIFQYYEKEERGRGNFPDRFSARQFPNYSSELNVNALLLGDSALYLCASSSGPGGSYEQYFGPGTRLTVT.

This clonotype was detected many times. The rearrangement joins TRBV28 to TRBJ2-1, with 11 nucleotides matching TRBD1. CDR3 size: 16 residues. The ends lost 6 bases at V and 8 bases at J; junction bases unmatched: 12. Germline V lookup: CDR1 MDHEN, CDR2 SYDVKM. The CDR3 here is CASSSSPGQGGDEQFF. The CDR3 coding sequence is TGTGCCAGCAGCTCATCGCCGGGACAGGGGGGCGATGAGCAGTTCTTC.

This clonotype was seen many times. The chain carries TRBV20-1 and TRBJ2-7, with 7 bases matching TRBD2. CDR1 DFQATT and CDR2 SNEGSKA come from the germline V gene (reference sequence). The V and J ends lost 5 bases and 0 bases, in that order; junction bases with no gene match: 10. The length of the CDR3 is 15 residues. CDR3 sequence reads: CSAPLRGGSSYEQYF. The CDR3 DNA reads as TGCAGTGCTCCCCTTCGGGGAGGGAGCTCCTACGAGCAGTACTTC.

About this clonotype: A much more abundant neighbour one base away suggests this may be a read error. This chain uses TRBV5-1 with TRBJ1-2; unclear D gene. The CDR3 is 13 amino acids. Germline V gene lookup returns CDR1 SGHRS and CDR2 YFSETQ. CDR3 DNA sequence: TGCGCCAGCAGCGGAACCTTTAACTATGGCTACAACTTC. It codes for CASSGTFNYGYNF.

This clonotype was counted at least ten times. The chain employs TRBV21-1 and TRBJ2-7; the D call of TRBD1 is as the table states it, not checked on the DNA. TRBV21-1 is an annotated pseudogene. This CDR3 is built from 17 residues. CDR3 DNA: TGTGCCAGCAGCATCGCGTTTCGGACAGGGATAATTCACGAGCAGTACTTC. This sequence encodes CASSIAFRTGIIHEQYF.

This clonotype was recorded many times. The CDR3 DNA is TGTGCCAGCAGCTTAGGTACAGGGGGCGATGAGCAGTTCTTC. Encoded protein: CASSLGTGGDEQFF. The rearrangement joins TRBV11-3 to TRBJ2-1; TRBD1 matches 9 bases. The length of the CDR3 is 14 residues. The junction had 3 bases not matched to a gene; V was cut back by 1 base and J by 8 bases. Germline lookup yields CDR1 SGHNT and CDR2 YENEEA. Looking up the rest from reference TRBV11-3 and TRBJ2-1 gives the full variable domain: EAGVVQSPRYKIIEKKQPVAFWCNPISGHNTLYWYLQNLGQGPELLIRYENEEAVDDSQLPKDRFSAERLKGVDSTLKIQPAELGDSAVYLCASSLGTGGDEQFFGPGTRLTVL.

This clonotype appeared a few times. V usage is TRBV18 and J usage is TRBJ2-3; the D is unclear. CDR1 and CDR2 from the germline V gene are KGHSH and LQKENI. V was shortened by 3 bases and J by 5 bases, with 6 bases between the two germline ends. The CDR3 has 12 residues. In DNA form, the CDR3 reads TGTGCCAGCTCACCCTTGGGAGATACGCAGTATTTT. This codes for CASSPLGDTQYF.

This clonotype was recorded many times. The gene calls are TRBV20-1 and TRBJ2-7; TRBD2 is a possible D gene (6 bases). This CDR3 contains 15 residues. V was trimmed by 2 bases and J by 2 bases, leaving 16 bases between them. Germline lookup yields CDR1 DFQATT and CDR2 SNEGSKA (reference sequence). CDR3 residues: CSARPTGTAAYEQYF. The CDR3 bases are TGCAGTGCTAGACCCACCGGGACTGCAGCCTACGAGCAGTACTTC.

The CDR3 bases are TGCAGTGTTTTCAGTAATGAAAAACTGTTTTTT. It specifies CSVFSNEKLFF. This chain connects TRBV20-1 to TRBJ1-4; D not resolved. Germline V lookup: CDR1 DFQATT, CDR2 SNEGSKA (reference sequence). The germline V and J ends were trimmed by 7 bases and 4 bases, with 7 bases remaining between them. The CDR3 is 11 amino acids.

In its sample, this clonotype was seen many times. The chain is built from TRBV2 and TRBJ2-1; D ambiguous. The germline V and J ends were trimmed by 3 bases and 0 bases, with 12 bases remaining between them. This CDR3 contains 16 residues. Germline CDR1 and CDR2: SNHLY and FYNNEI. CDR3 nucleotide sequence: TGTGCCAGCAGTGACCTACAGCTACTCTCCTACAATGAGCAGTTCTTC. It translates to CASSDLQLLSYNEQFF.

This clonotype was recorded many times. The J gene is TRBJ2-2, the V gene TRBV5-1; 7 bases fit TRBD1. The CDR3 consists of 15 residues. Germline CDR1 and CDR2: SGHRS and YFSETQ. J lost 4 bases, V lost 4 bases, and 7 bases had no gene match. The CDR3 loop is CASSPPGTATGELFF. The CDR3 nucleotides read TGCGCCAGCAGCCCTCCCGGGACAGCCACCGGGGAGCTGTTTTTT.

Ten or more counts support this clonotype. V gene TRBV4-1 combines with J gene TRBJ1-5, with a possible D match to TRBD1 (5 bases). The germline V and J ends were trimmed by 2 bases and 4 bases, with 21 bases remaining between them. Germline CDR1 and CDR2: MGHRA and YSYEKL. There are 18 residues in the CDR3. CDR3 sequence reads: CASSQNLVSGGLNQPQHF. The CDR3 nucleotides are TGCGCCAGCAGCCAAAACTTAGTAAGTGGGGGGTTAAATCAGCCCCAGCATTTT.

The V call is TRBV12-3 or TRBV12-4, the J call TRBJ2-5, with D uncertain. The CDR3 consists of 12 residues. Trimming stripped 2 bases from V and 2 bases from J, with 3 bases between. The CDR3 bases are TGTGCCAGCAGTTTACATCAAGAGACCCAGTACTTC. It specifies CASSLHQETQYF.

The table lists this clonotype with many counts. The chain combines TRBV3-1 with TRBJ1-2; 8 bases are shared with TRBD1. The V segment lost 8 bases and the J segment 2 bases; nucleotides outside the gene matches: 4. Germline CDR1 is LGHDT and CDR2 is YNNKEL (reference sequence). The CDR3 totals 13 residues. The CDR3 coding sequence is TGTGCCAGCTTCGACAGGGGAAACTATGGCTACACCTTC. Residues: CASFDRGNYGYTF. Looking up the rest from reference TRBV3-1 and TRBJ1-2 gives the full variable domain: DTAVSQTPKYLVTQMGNDKSIKCEQNLGHDTMYWYKQDSKKFLKIMFSYNNKELIINETVPNRFSPKSPDKAHLNLHINSLELGDSAVYFCASFDRGNYGYTFGSGTRLTVV.